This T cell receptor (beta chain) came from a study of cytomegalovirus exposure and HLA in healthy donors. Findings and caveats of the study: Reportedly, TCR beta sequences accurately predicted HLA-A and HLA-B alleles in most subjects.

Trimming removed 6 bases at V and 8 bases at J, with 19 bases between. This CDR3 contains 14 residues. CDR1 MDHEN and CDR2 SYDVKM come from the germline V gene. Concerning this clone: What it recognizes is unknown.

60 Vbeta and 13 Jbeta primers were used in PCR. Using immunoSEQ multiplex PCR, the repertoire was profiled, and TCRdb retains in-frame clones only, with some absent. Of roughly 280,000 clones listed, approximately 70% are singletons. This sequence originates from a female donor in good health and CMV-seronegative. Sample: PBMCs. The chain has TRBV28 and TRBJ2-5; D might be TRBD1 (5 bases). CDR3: CASSSHRSLQTQYF. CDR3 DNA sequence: TGTGCCAGCAGCTCCCACAGGTCCCTACAAACCCAGTACTTC.